Below are 27 T cell receptor beta chains sequenced from a single sample in a study of cytomegalovirus exposure and HLA in healthy donors. The PCR employed 60 Vbeta primers together with 13 Jbeta primers. This table comes from immunoSEQ multiplex PCR, and its TCRdb copy is limited to in-frame clones, with some not included. The table includes approximately 100,000 clones, less than 80% detected once. Sample: PBMCs. These TCRs come from a man between 40 and 49 years old in good health and CMV-seronegative.

The genes are TRBV6-5 and TRBJ2-3; tentative D call: TRBD2 (6 bases). The CDR3 contains 15 residues. Trimming took off 6 bases at V and 1 base at J, with 14 bases between the two ends. The germline CDR1 and CDR2 sequences are MNHEY and SVGAGI. DNA for the CDR3: TGTGCCAGCAGCCCCACCCGACTAGGCACAGATACGCAGTATTTT. It encodes CASSPTRLGTDTQYF.

A remark on this clone: One end of the junction varies from germline; a read error may be responsible. This rearrangement joins TRBV7-3 to TRBJ1-6; TRBD1 might be the D (5 bases). The germline V gene encodes CDR1 SGHTA and CDR2 FQGTGA. The CDR3 sequence is 15 residues long. The CDR3 DNA reads TGTGCCAGCAGTCGGGACTCCTCGGATAAATCACCCCTCCACTTT. Translated, it gives CASSRDSSDKSPLHF.

The J gene is TRBJ1-1, the V gene TRBV7-8, with D perhaps TRBD1 (5 bases). Trimming took off 0 bases at V and 8 bases at J, with 13 bases between the two ends. The CDR3 has 14 residues. Per the germline V gene, CDR1 is SGHVS and CDR2 is FQNEAQ. The DNA of the CDR3 is TGTGCCAGCAGCTTAGCGCGGGGGTTGGGAGAAGCTTTCTTT. Protein: CASSLARGLGEAFF.

This clone was seen only once. The CDR3: CASSLGSTVQETQYF. The DNA of the CDR3 is TGTGCCAGCAGCTTGGGGTCGACAGTCCAAGAGACCCAGTACTTC. V and J are TRBV5-5 and TRBJ2-5, with a tentative D call TRBD1 (5 bases). Trimming removed 0 bases from V and 1 base from J, with 10 bases in between. CDR1 and CDR2 from the germline V gene are SGHKS and YYEKEE (reference sequence). The CDR3 covers 15 residues.

By sample fraction, this clone is medium-sized. The chain recombines TRBV13 with TRBJ1-1; D may be TRBD1 (6 bases). V lost 2 bases and J 3 bases, leaving 19 bases between the germline ends. CDR3 length equals 17 residues. Germline CDR1 is PRHDT and CDR2 is FYEKMQ (reference sequence). The CDR3 DNA is TGTGCCAGCAGCTTAAGAGGTGGGGGGGCGCGTGACACTGAAGCTTTCTTT. It yields the protein CASSLRGGGARDTEAFF.

This chain uses TRBV11-2 with TRBJ2-6, with D hard to call. Germline assignment: CDR1 SGHAT and CDR2 FQNNGV. The CDR3 extends over 17 amino acids. The V end lost 1 base, the J end lost 0 bases, and 10 bases lay between the germline ends. CDR3 loop: CASSLVSGPSGANVLTF. In DNA, the CDR3 is TGTGCCAGCAGCTTAGTGTCAGGTCCCTCTGGGGCCAACGTCCTGACTTTC. The full variable domain, in which reference TRBV11-2 and TRBJ2-6 provide the parts outside the CDR3, is EAGVAQSPRYKIIEKRQSVAFWCNPISGHATLYWYQQILGQGPKLLIQFQNNGVVDDSQLPKDRFSAERLKGVDSTLKIQPAKLEDSAVYLCASSLVSGPSGANVLTFGAGSRLTVL.

Of note for this clone: Other nucleotide sequences from this sample produce the same CDR3. V is TRBV5-4 and J is TRBJ2-3; 9 bases match TRBD2. CDR3 length: 14 residues. CDR1 is SGHNT and CDR2 is YYREEE in the germline V gene (reference sequence). The junction had 4 bases not matched to a gene; V was cut back by 4 bases and J by 4 bases. Here the CDR3 reads CASSRGGASDTQYF. The CDR3 bases are TGTGCCAGCAGCCGCGGGGGGGCCTCAGATACGCAGTATTTT.

Written as DNA, the CDR3 is TGTGCCAGCTCACCAGGGGGCGATCAGCCCCAGCATTTT. Amino acid sequence: CASSPGGDQPQHF. The rearrangement joins TRBV18 to TRBJ1-5; D perhaps matches TRBD1 (6 bases). The CDR3 extends over 13 amino acids. Trimming stripped 2 bases from V and 5 bases from J, with 7 bases between. Germline V gene sequence: CDR1 KGHSH, CDR2 LQKENI.

This rearrangement joins TRBV18 to TRBJ2-3; 9 nucleotides line up with TRBD2. Unmatched junction bases numbered 6, after V lost 0 bases and J lost 2 bases. Germline CDR1 and CDR2: KGHSH and LQKENI. CDR3 length: 17 amino acids. CDR3 nucleotide sequence: TGTGCCAGCTCACCACCGCGGGAGGGGGCGTCCACAGATACGCAGTATTTT. This encodes CASSPPREGASTDTQYF.

This chain links TRBV5-6 with TRBJ2-7, with TRBD2 as a possible D gene (5 bases). This CDR3 comprises 17 residues. Trimming pared 4 bases from V and 0 bases from J, leaving 20 bases between. The germline V gene encodes CDR1 SGHDT and CDR2 YYEEEE. The CDR3 DNA is TGTGCCAGCAGCCCGGATTCGAGGGTAACATACTCCTACGAGCAGTACTTC. Protein product: CASSPDSRVTYSYEQYF.

The chain is built from TRBV28 and TRBJ1-5; possible D gene TRBD1, 6 bases. The CDR3 length is 15 residues. Trimming removed 2 bases from V and 5 bases from J, with 13 bases in between. The germline V gene encodes CDR1 MDHEN and CDR2 SYDVKM. CDR3 loop: CASSLPSGVHQPQHF. CDR3 in DNA: TGTGCCAGCAGTTTACCCTCAGGGGTCCATCAGCCCCAGCATTTT.

The chain uses TRBV10-3 and TRBJ2-7; D perhaps matches TRBD1 (5 bases). Germline V lookup: CDR1 ENHRY, CDR2 SYGVKD. The V end lost 2 bases, the J end lost 3 bases, and 14 bases lay between the germline ends. The CDR3 extends over 15 amino acids. The CDR3 DNA reads as TGTGCCATCAGTGAGCGCAGGGCCCTTCACTACGAGCAGTACTTC. Translation: CAISERRALHYEQYF.

A word on this clone: The junction departs from germline at one end; a sequencing error may be responsible. The chain has TRBV7-9 and TRBJ2-3; weak D call: TRBD2 (7 bases). The CDR3 is 18 residues long. Germline loops: CDR1 SEHNR, CDR2 FQNEAQ (reference sequence). CDR3 amino acids: CSSSLAGNSGHNTDTQYF. For the CDR3, the DNA is TGTTCCAGCAGCTTAGCGGGTAATTCGGGACATAACACAGATACGCAGTATTTT. The complete variable domain, with remaining parts taken from reference TRBV7-9 and TRBJ2-3, reads DTGVSQNPRHKITKRGQNVTFRCDPISEHNRLYWYRQTLGQGPEFLTYFQNEAQLEKSRLLSDRFSAERPKGSFSTLEIQRTEQGDSAMYLCSSSLAGNSGHNTDTQYFGPGTRLTVL.

V is TRBV12-5 and J is TRBJ2-5, with 7 bases lining up with TRBD1. Germline V gene data show CDR1 as LGHNT and CDR2 as FRNRAP. CDR3 size: 17 residues. V dropped 1 base and J dropped 2; count of bases not matched to a gene: 10. CDR3 DNA sequence: TGTGCTAGTGGTTTGGCCCCGGCAGGGGGATCACAAGAGACCCAGTACTTC. This sequence encodes CASGLAPAGGSQETQYF. Complete variable domain (other parts from reference TRBV12-5 and TRBJ2-5): DARVTQTPRHKVTEMGQEVTMRCQPILGHNTVFWYRQTMMQGLELLAYFRNRAPLDDSGMPKDRFSAEMPDATLATLKIQPSEPRDSAVYFCASGLAPAGGSQETQYFGPGTRLLVL.

The CDR3 coding sequence is TGTGCCAGCACTCAGGAGAACACTGAAGCTTTCTTT. As protein: CASTQENTEAFF. This chain joins TRBV28 and TRBJ1-1; no clear D. Trimming left V 7 bases short and J 1 base short, with 7 bases between. This CDR3 is built from 12 residues. Germline CDR1 MDHEN, CDR2 SYDVKM.

The CDR3 spells CASSEHRVNSNQPQHF. The CDR3 nucleotides read TGTGCCAGCAGTGAGCACAGAGTTAATAGCAATCAGCCCCAGCATTTT. The chain links TRBV6-1 to TRBJ1-5; D unclear. The germline V gene has CDR1 MNHNS and CDR2 SASEGT. The CDR3 loop spans 16 amino acids. V was trimmed by 3 bases and J by 0 bases, leaving 12 bases between them.

The chain employs TRBV6-6 and TRBJ1-5, with TRBD1 matching 7 bases. Germline CDR1 is MNHNY and CDR2 is SVGAGI (reference sequence). After removal of 6 bases from V and 8 bases from J, the junction contained 16 bases not matched to a gene. The CDR3 consists of 16 residues. CDR3 sequence: CASSPQDRKPLEPQHF. In nucleotides, the CDR3 is TGTGCCAGCAGCCCCCAGGACAGGAAGCCCCTCGAGCCCCAGCATTTT.

V usage is TRBV14 and J usage is TRBJ2-2; 7 bases fit TRBD1. Germline V gene data show CDR1 as SGHDN and CDR2 as FVKESK. The V segment lost 4 bases and the J segment 4 bases; nucleotides outside the gene matches: 6. This CDR3 region has 15 residues. CDR3 nucleotide sequence: TGTGCCAGCAGCCTACAGGGGCGAGGCACCGGGGAGCTGTTTTTT. Encoded protein: CASSLQGRGTGELFF. The full variable domain, with the rest looked up from reference TRBV14 and TRBJ2-2, is EAGVTQFPSHSVIEKGQTVTLRCDPISGHDNLYWYRRVMGKEIKFLLHFVKESKQDESGMPNNRFLAERTGGTYSTLKVQPAELEDSGVYFCASSLQGRGTGELFFGEGSRLTVL.

There are a few counts of this clone. The chain links TRBV6-5 to TRBJ2-3; D remains unclear. This CDR3 has 13 residues. With 1 base removed from V and 2 bases from J, the gap between germline ends came to 4 bases. Looked up from germline, CDR1 is MNHEY and CDR2 is SVGAGI. The DNA of the CDR3 is TGTGCCAGCAGTTACTTATCCACAGATACGCAGTATTTT. This translates into CASSYLSTDTQYF.

The chain carries TRBV5-1 and TRBJ1-4; D may be TRBD1 (6 bases). Germline CDR1 SGHRS, CDR2 YFSETQ. V lost 4 bases, J lost 4 bases, and 14 bases lay in between. The CDR3 consists of 15 residues. In DNA form, the CDR3 reads TGCGCCAGCAGCGATTCCGGGACAAGTAATGAAAAACTGTTTTTT. Protein product: CASSDSGTSNEKLFF.

The CDR3: CASSRDRNTDTQYF. In nucleotides, the CDR3 is TGTGCCAGCAGCCGTGACAGAAACACAGATACGCAGTATTTT. The chain is built from TRBV7-9 and TRBJ2-3, with D tentatively TRBD1 (5 bases). The CDR3 covers 14 residues. V was trimmed by 5 bases and J by 2 bases, leaving 11 bases between them. CDR1 is SEHNR, CDR2 FQNEAQ, per germline (reference sequence). The full variable domain, its missing parts supplied by reference TRBV7-9 and TRBJ2-3, is DTGVSQNPRHKITKRGQNVTFRCDPISEHNRLYWYRQTLGQGPEFLTYFQNEAQLEKSRLLSDRFSAERPKGSFSTLEIQRTEQGDSAMYLCASSRDRNTDTQYFGPGTRLTVL.

The CDR3 here is CATSDRLAGGIGGGELFF. CDR3 DNA: TGTGCCACCAGCGACCGACTAGCGGGGGGGATAGGGGGCGGGGAGCTGTTTTTT. This rearrangement joins TRBV15 to TRBJ2-2; TRBD2 agrees at 14 bases. Germline V gene data show CDR1 as LNHNV and CDR2 as YYDKDF (reference sequence). Trimming cost V 5 bases and J 7 bases; bases outside gene matches: 12. This CDR3 is built from 18 residues. Looking up the rest from reference TRBV15 and TRBJ2-2 gives the full variable domain: DAMVIQNPRYQVTQFGKPVTLSCSQTLNHNVMYWYQQKSSQAPKLLFHYYDKDFNNEADTPDNFQSRRPNTSFCFLDIRSPGLGDTAMYLCATSDRLAGGIGGGELFFGEGSRLTVL.

The chain uses TRBV5-8 and TRBJ1-1, with 8 bases that match TRBD1. CDR3 length: 15 residues. CDR1 is SGHTS and CDR2 is YDEGEE in the germline V gene. Trimming at V came to 2 bases and at J to 3 bases, leaving 6 bases not matched to a gene. The CDR3, as DNA: TGTGCCAGCAGCTTATACAGGGGGGGAGACACTGAAGCTTTCTTT. Translated, it gives CASSLYRGGDTEAFF.

The genes are TRBV6-5 and TRBJ1-2, with D maybe TRBD1 (5 bases). The CDR3 has 14 residues. The germline V gene has CDR1 MNHEY and CDR2 SVGAGI. V was shortened by 0 bases and J by 4 bases, with 9 bases between the two germline ends. The CDR3 region is CASSYSGAFYGYTF. CDR3 DNA: TGTGCCAGCAGTTACTCAGGGGCCTTCTATGGCTACACCTTC.

This sequence joins TRBV28 and TRBJ1-1; 8 bases align to TRBD1. V was pared by 6 bases and J by 0 bases, with 9 bases of the junction left unmatched. Germline assignment: CDR1 MDHEN and CDR2 SYDVKM. This CDR3 spans 16 amino acids. The CDR3 region is CASSTYRGGVNTEAFF. For the CDR3, the DNA is TGTGCCAGCAGCACCTACAGGGGGGGAGTGAACACTGAAGCTTTCTTT.

The chain recombines TRBV5-1 with TRBJ2-3; TRBD2 is a possible D gene (6 bases). V was clipped by 0 bases and J by 6 bases, with 14 bases between them. Per the germline V gene, CDR1 is SGHRS and CDR2 is YFSETQ. The CDR3 runs to 15 residues. CDR3 sequence reads: CASSLAASDGDTQYF. The CDR3 region has the DNA TGCGCCAGCAGCTTGGCGGCTAGCGACGGGGATACGCAGTATTTT. Complete variable domain (other parts from reference TRBV5-1 and TRBJ2-3): KAGVTQTPRYLIKTRGQQVTLSCSPISGHRSVSWYQQTPGQGLQFLFEYFSETQRNKGNFPGRFSGRQFSNSRSEMNVSTLELGDSALYLCASSLAASDGDTQYFGPGTRLTVL.

The chain joins TRBV29-1 to TRBJ2-5, with 10 bases aligning to TRBD2. CDR3 length: 18 residues. The ends lost 5 bases at V and 5 bases at J; junction bases unmatched: 20. CDR1 SQVTM and CDR2 ANQGSEA come from the germline V gene. The DNA for the CDR3 is TGCAGCGTTCACCCTCGGGGACTAGCGTCTTTTTCCGGGGAGACCCAGTACTTC. This gives the protein CSVHPRGLASFSGETQYF.